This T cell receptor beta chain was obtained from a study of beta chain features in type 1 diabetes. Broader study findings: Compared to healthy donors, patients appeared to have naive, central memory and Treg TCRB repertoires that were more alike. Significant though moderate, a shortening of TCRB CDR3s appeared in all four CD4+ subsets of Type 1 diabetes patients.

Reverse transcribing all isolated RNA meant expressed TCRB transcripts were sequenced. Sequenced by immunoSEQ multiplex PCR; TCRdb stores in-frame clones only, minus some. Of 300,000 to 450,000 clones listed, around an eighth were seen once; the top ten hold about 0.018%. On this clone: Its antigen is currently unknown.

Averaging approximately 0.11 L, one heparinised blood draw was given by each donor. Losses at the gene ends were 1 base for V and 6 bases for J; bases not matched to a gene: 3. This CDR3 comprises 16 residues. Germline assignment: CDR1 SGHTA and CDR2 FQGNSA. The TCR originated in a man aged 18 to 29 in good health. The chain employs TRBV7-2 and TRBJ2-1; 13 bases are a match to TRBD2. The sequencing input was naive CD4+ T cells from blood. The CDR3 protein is CASSLGGLAGVNEQFF. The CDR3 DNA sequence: TGTGCCAGCAGCTTAGGCGGACTAGCGGGAGTCAATGAGCAGTTCTTC.